The clone carrying this T cell receptor beta chain was picked up many times. Its antigen is undetermined. Multiplex PCR employing 32 V and 13 J primers generated amplicons of the TCR beta CDR3. TCRdb itself ran the multiplex PCR reads through MiXCR, one entry per CDR3 protein. Among 13,000 to 15,000 distinct CDR3 sequences listed, approximately 30% were seen once. The authors used roughly 600 ng of bulk tumor genomic DNA per sample as template. In surgery, several biopsies were collected from each primary tumor at widely spaced sites. Patients had untreated, newly diagnosed non-small cell lung cancer and underwent curative surgery. The CDR3 runs 13 residues. Germline V gene data show CDR1 as MDHEN and CDR2 as SYDVKM. V lost 4 bases and J 4 bases, leaving 9 bases between the germline ends. The data belong to a study of immune heterogeneity within non-small cell lung tumors. Points from the study as a whole: Each patient's tumor sites shared recurring identical dominant CDR3 beta clonotypes, and individual sites also carried their own high-frequency clones.

The chain recombines TRBV28 with TRBJ2-3; D remains ambiguous. Specimen: lung tumor tissue. This TCR derives from a middle-aged man with non-small cell lung cancer. This CDR3 reads CASSYPHADTQYF. The CDR3 nucleotides are TGTGCCAGCAGTTACCCTCATGCAGATACGCAGTATTTT.